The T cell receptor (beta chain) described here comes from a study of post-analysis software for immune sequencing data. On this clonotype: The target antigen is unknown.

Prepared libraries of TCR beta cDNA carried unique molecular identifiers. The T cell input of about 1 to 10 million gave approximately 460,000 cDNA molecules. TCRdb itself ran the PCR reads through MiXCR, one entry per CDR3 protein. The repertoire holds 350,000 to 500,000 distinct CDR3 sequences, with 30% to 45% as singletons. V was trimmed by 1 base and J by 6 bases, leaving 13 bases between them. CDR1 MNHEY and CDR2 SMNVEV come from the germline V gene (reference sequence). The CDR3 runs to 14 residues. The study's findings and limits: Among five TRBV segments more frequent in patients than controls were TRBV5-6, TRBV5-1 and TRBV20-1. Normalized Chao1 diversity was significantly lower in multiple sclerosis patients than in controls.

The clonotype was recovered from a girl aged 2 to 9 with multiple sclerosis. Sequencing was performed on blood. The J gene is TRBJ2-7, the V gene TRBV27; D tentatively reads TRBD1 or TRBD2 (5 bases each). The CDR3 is CASSLLGTASEQYF. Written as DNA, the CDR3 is TGTGCCAGCAGTTTATTAGGGACGGCTAGCGAGCAGTACTTC.